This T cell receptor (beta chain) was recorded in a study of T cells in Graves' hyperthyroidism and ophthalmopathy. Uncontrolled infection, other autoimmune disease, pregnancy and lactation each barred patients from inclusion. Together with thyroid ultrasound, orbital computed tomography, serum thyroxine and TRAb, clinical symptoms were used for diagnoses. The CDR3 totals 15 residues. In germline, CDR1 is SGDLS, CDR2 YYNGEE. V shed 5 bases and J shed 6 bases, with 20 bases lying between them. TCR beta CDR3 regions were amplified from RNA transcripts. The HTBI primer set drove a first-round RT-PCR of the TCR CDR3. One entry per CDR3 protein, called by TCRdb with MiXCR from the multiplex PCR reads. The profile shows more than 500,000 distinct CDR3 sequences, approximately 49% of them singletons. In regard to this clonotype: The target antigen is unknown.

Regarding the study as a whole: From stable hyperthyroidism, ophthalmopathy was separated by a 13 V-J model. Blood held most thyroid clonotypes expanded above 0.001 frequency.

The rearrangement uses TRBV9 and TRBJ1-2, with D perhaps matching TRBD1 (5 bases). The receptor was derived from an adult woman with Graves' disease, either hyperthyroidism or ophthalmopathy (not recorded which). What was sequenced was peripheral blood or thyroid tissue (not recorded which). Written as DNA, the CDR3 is TGTGCCAGCAGTTTATTCCAGGGATTCTTCAATGGCTACACCTTC. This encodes CASSLFQGFFNGYTF.